The 10 T cell receptor beta chains in this list originate from one sample, sequenced in a study of CD8 T cells in Susac syndrome. An input of about 0.5 to 1 ug of RNA was subjected to reverse transcription using random hexamers. One entry per CDR3 protein, called by TCRdb with MiXCR from the immunoSEQ multiplex PCR reads. Among some 300,000 distinct CDR3 sequences, over 75% were seen once, and the ten largest hold less than 0.2%. What was sequenced was CD8+ T cells from PBMCs. The source of these receptors is a human donor with multiple sclerosis.

The chain recombines TRBV27 with TRBJ2-7, with 8 bases fitting TRBD1. Germline CDR1 and CDR2: MNHEY and SMNVEV (reference sequence). V trimming: 5 bases; J trimming: 0 bases; junction bases outside the gene matches: 6. This CDR3 comprises 15 residues. The CDR3 here is CASSVGTGRSYEQYF. The CDR3 DNA reads as TGTGCCAGCAGTGTAGGGACAGGACGCTCCTACGAGCAGTACTTC.

The rearrangement links TRBV6-6 to TRBJ2-7; D is undetermined. This CDR3 is built from 11 residues. Germline-derived CDR1 and CDR2 are MNHNY and SVGAGI (reference sequence). V was clipped by 4 bases and J by 3 bases, with 4 bases between them. The CDR3 sequence: CASSWDYEQYF. The CDR3 region has the DNA TGTGCCAGCAGTTGGGACTACGAGCAGTACTTC.

The chain carries TRBV10-1 and TRBJ2-2, with D unclear. CDR3 size: 15 residues. Trimming removed 8 bases at V and 6 bases at J, with 19 bases between. Germline assignment: CDR1 WNHNN and CDR2 SYGVQD (reference sequence). CDR3 DNA: TGCGCCAGCCGGCCATGGACGCCCCTACCCGGGGAGCTGTTTTTT. Encoded protein: CASRPWTPLPGELFF.

This clonotype has just a few counts. The genes are TRBV11-2 and TRBJ2-3; 7 nucleotides align to TRBD1. With V trimmed by 10 bases and J by 4 bases, 5 bases remained unmatched. The CDR3 length is 12 residues. From germline, CDR1 is SGHAT and CDR2 FQNNGV. The CDR3 DNA reads as TGTGCCACTCGACAGGGCCCAGATACGCAGTATTTT. Encoded protein: CATRQGPDTQYF.

This clonotype appeared a few times. This chain uses TRBV4-3 with TRBJ2-1; TRBD2 aligns across 7 bases. This CDR3 is built from 16 residues. CDR1 is LGHNA and CDR2 is YSLEER in the germline V gene. J was trimmed by 6 bases and V by 1 base; bases with no gene match: 9. CDR3 sequence (DNA): TGCGCCAGCAGCCAAGTGGGGGGAGGGCTAACCAATGAGCAGTTCTTC. It is translated as CASSQVGGGLTNEQFF.

The genes are TRBV11-3 and TRBJ2-1; 9 nucleotides agree with TRBD2. The trim removed 5 bases at V and 10 bases at J, leaving 6 bases unmatched. Germline CDR1 is SGHNT and CDR2 is YENEEA. The CDR3 spans 13 residues. In DNA, the CDR3 is TGTGCCAGCAGCCAGGGACTAGCCGCCGAGCAGTTCTTC. This sequence encodes CASSQGLAAEQFF.

The chain carries TRBV29-1 and TRBJ1-2; D is unresolved. The CDR3 extends over 14 amino acids. The germline V gene has CDR1 SQVTM and CDR2 ANQGSEA. Trimming removed 3 bases from V and 4 bases from J, with 15 bases in between. CDR3 nucleotides: TGCAGCGTTGAGGTAGGCGGTTTCGGCTATGGCTACACCTTC. Its translation is CSVEVGGFGYGYTF.

The chain carries TRBV9 and TRBJ2-2; 10 nucleotides align to TRBD2. CDR1 is SGDLS and CDR2 is YYNGEE in the germline V gene. The ends lost 4 bases at V and 10 bases at J; junction bases unmatched: 7. This CDR3 is built from 14 residues. The CDR3 region has the DNA TGTGCCAGCAGCCCCAGGCTAGCGGGGGAGGAGCTGTTTTTT. This codes for CASSPRLAGEELFF.

This chain uses TRBV20-1 with TRBJ1-1; D may be TRBD1 (5 bases). V lost 0 bases and J 4 bases, leaving 18 bases between the germline ends. The CDR3 consists of 16 residues. CDR1 DFQATT and CDR2 SNEGSKA come from the germline V gene (reference sequence). In nucleotides, the CDR3 is TGCAGTGCTAGAGATGGGACCCCCCCTATTTTCACTGAAGCTTTCTTT. Protein sequence: CSARDGTPPIFTEAFF.

DNA for the CDR3: TGTGCCTGGAACCCGGGACAGGGCCATTACAATGAGCAGTTCTTC. Residues: CAWNPGQGHYNEQFF. This chain links TRBV30 with TRBJ2-1; 9 nucleotides match TRBD1. The germline CDR1 and CDR2 sequences are GTSNPN and SVGIG (reference sequence). The length of the CDR3 is 15 residues. V shed 4 bases and J 4 bases; nucleotides not matched to a gene: 8.